What follows are 3 T cell receptor beta chains derived from one specimen sequenced in a study of blood T cell repertoires in COVID-19. Clones were sequenced by immunoSEQ multiplex PCR, and TCRdb holds only the in-frame ones, with some missing. This sample has fewer than 350,000 clones, with roughly 90% found just once. The sequenced sample consisted of PBMCs or T cells enriched from blood (not recorded which). The receptors come from a young woman who had recovered from COVID-19.

The chain has TRBV4-1 and TRBJ1-5; D remains ambiguous. Germline assignment: CDR1 MGHRA and CDR2 YSYEKL. CDR3 length: 15 residues. With 4 bases removed from V and 2 bases from J, the gap between germline ends came to 12 bases. The CDR3 DNA reads TGCGCCAGCAGCCCTAGTGGCTGGGGCAATCAGCCCCAGCATTTT. This translates into CASSPSGWGNQPQHF.

This chain links TRBV28 with TRBJ1-2; perhaps TRBD1 as D (5 bases). Germline V gene sequence: CDR1 MDHEN, CDR2 SYDVKM. V was shortened by 7 bases and J by 4 bases, with 16 bases between the two germline ends. The CDR3 spans 14 residues. The CDR3, as DNA: TGTGCCAGCACAGATCCGGGACTATCCTATGGCTACACCTTC. This sequence encodes CASTDPGLSYGYTF.

The V call is TRBV5-6, the J call TRBJ2-7; 11 bases fit TRBD1. Losses at the gene ends were 3 bases for V and 4 bases for J; bases not matched to a gene: 3. The V gene's germline CDR1 is SGHDT and CDR2 YYEEEE. The CDR3 length is 14 residues. The CDR3 spells CASSSRDRGYEQYF. CDR3 nucleotides: TGTGCCAGCAGCTCCCGGGACAGGGGGTACGAGCAGTACTTC.